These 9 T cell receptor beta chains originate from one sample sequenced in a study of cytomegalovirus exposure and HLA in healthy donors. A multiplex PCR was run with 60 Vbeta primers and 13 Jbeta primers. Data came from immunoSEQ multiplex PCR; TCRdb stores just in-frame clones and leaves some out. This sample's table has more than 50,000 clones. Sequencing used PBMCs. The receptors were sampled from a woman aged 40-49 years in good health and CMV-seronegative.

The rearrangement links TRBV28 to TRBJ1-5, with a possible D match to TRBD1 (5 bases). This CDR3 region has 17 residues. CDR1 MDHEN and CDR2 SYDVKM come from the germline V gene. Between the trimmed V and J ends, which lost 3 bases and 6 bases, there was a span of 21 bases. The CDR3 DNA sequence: TGTGCCAGCAGTTTGGAGACTTGGGCGGGGGGGGGTCAGCCCCAGCATTTT. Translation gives CASSLETWAGGGQPQHF.

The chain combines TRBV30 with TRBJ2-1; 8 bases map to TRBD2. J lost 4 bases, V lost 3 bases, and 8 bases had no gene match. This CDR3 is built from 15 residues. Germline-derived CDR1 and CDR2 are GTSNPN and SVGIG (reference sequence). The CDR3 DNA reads TGTGCCTGGAGAGCCCGGGGGGGACTTTACAATGAGCAGTTCTTC. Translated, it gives CAWRARGGLYNEQFF.

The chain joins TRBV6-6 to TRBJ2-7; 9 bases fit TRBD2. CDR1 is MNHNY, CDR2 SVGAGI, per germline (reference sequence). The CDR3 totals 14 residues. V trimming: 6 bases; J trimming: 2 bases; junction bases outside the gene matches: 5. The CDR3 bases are TGTGCCAGCAGACTAGCGGGTGCCGCCTACGAGCAGTACTTC. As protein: CASRLAGAAYEQYF.

The CDR3 DNA reads TGCGCCAGCAGCTTGGCCCTCGAAAGGGGACAGGGCATTCAGTACTTC. It translates to CASSLALERGQGIQYF. The genes are TRBV5-1 and TRBJ2-4, with 9 bases that match TRBD1. The CDR3 is 16 amino acids. Germline V gene sequence: CDR1 SGHRS, CDR2 YFSETQ. The V segment lost 0 bases and the J segment 9 bases; nucleotides outside the gene matches: 10.

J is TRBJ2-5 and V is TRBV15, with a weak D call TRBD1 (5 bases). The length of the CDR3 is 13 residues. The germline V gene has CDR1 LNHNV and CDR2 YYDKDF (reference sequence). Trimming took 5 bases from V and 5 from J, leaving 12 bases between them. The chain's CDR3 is CATSGASGETQYF. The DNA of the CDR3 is TGTGCCACCAGCGGGGCGTCCGGGGAGACCCAGTACTTC.

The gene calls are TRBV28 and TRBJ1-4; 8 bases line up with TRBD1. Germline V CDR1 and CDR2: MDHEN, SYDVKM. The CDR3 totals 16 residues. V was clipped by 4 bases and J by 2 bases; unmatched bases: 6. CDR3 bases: TGTGCCAGCAGTTCCCCTTCAGGGGGCACTAATGAAAAACTGTTTTTT. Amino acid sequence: CASSSPSGGTNEKLFF.

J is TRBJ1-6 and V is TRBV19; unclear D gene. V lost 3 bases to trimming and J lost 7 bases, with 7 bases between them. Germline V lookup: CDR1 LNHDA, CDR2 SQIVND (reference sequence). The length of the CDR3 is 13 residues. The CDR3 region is CASSISKNSPLHF. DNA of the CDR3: TGTGCCAGTAGTATTTCTAAAAATTCACCCCTCCACTTT.

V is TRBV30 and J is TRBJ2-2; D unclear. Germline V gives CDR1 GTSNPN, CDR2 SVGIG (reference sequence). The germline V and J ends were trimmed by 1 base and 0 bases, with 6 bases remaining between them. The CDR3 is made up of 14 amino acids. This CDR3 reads CAWSAHSNTGELFF. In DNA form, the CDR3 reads TGTGCCTGGAGTGCCCATTCGAACACCGGGGAGCTGTTTTTT.

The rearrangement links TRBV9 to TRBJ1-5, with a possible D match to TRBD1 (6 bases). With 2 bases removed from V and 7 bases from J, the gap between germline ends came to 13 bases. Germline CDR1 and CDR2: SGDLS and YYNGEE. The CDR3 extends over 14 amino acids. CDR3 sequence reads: CASSVEQGEQPQHF. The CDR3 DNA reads TGTGCCAGCAGCGTTGAACAGGGTGAGCAGCCCCAGCATTTT.